This is a list of T cell receptor beta chains from one sample in a study of identifying expanded T cells in peripheral blood. Measured with immunoSEQ multiplex PCR; TCRdb has only the in-frame clones, and not every one. This sample has tens of thousands of clones, with roughly 84% found just once. The sequenced sample was blood. Every receptor here comes from a person aged 18 to 70 in good health. The CDR3 runs from the conserved cysteine through the conserved F or W. A D gene is named only where the DNA matches it firmly. The listing skips clone size in some rows; elsewhere it reads once, few, many or a size class.

>.|TRBJ2-6|few|TRBV5-1
TGCGCCAGCAGCTTGAGACCACCCTCTGGGGCCAACGTCCTGACTTTC
CASSLRPPSGANVLTF
>.|TRBJ2-1|.|TRBV9
TGTGCCAGCAGCGTTAACGACGGGGAAGGATACAATGAGCAGTTCTTC
CASSVNDGEGYNEQFF
>TRBD2|TRBJ2-3|.|TRBV28
TGTGCCAGCAGAATGGGACTAGCGACGAGGGGTAGCACAGATACGCAGTATTTT
CASRMGLATRGSTDTQYF
>.|TRBJ1-3|.|TRBV19
TGTGCCAGTAGTCCACGGGGCATACAAACTGGAAACACCATATATTTT
CASSPRGIQTGNTIYF
>.|TRBJ2-3|.|TRBV4-1
TGCGCCAGCAGCCAAGTGTGGGTCAGCACAGATACGCAGTATTTT
CASSQVWVSTDTQYF
>.|TRBJ1-3|once|TRBV28
TGTGCCAGCAGTTTCAACCAAAGGCCTACCATATATTTT
CASSFNQRPTIYF
>TRBD1|TRBJ2-7|.|TRBV27
TGTGCCAGCAGTTTAGGGAGTGAACAGGGGTTCCCCTACGAGCAGTACTTC
CASSLGSEQGFPYEQYF
>TRBD2|TRBJ2-1|once|TRBV5-1
TGCGCCAGCAGCTCTAAAACTAGCGTGGATGAGCAGTTCTTC
CASSSKTSVDEQFF
>.|TRBJ2-1|.|TRBV5-5
TGTGCCAGCATCCTCCGCGGGGAAGAGCAGTTCTTC
CASILRGEEQFF
>.|TRBJ1-2|.|TRBV2
TGTGCCAGCAGCAATACAGGGATGAATTATGGCTACACCTTC
CASSNTGMNYGYTF
>.|TRBJ2-7|.|TRBV5-1
TGCGCCAGCAGTGATGCGGCCTCCTACGAGCAGTACTTC
CASSDAASYEQYF
>.|TRBJ2-4|.|TRBV4-3
TGCGCCAGCAGCCGATTTCAGATTCAGGGCAACATTCAGTACTTC
CASSRFQIQGNIQYF
>.|TRBJ2-3|.|TRBV7-8
TGTGCCAGCAGCCTTCGGGACACGGAGGCAGATACGCAGTATTTT
CASSLRDTEADTQYF
>TRBD2|TRBJ2-5|.|TRBV2
TGTGCCAGCAACGCGGGAGGAAGCGGGACCCAGTACTTC
CASNAGGSGTQYF
>.|TRBJ1-5|.|TRBV11-2
TGTGCCAGCAGCTTAGGAATAGGGGGGAGGGGGCAGCCCCAGCATTTT
CASSLGIGGRGQPQHF
>.|TRBJ1-1|.|TRBV19
TGTGCCAGTAGTATAGGGTTTATGAACACTGAAGCTTTCTTT
CASSIGFMNTEAFF
>.|TRBJ1-2|.|TRBV21-1
TGTGCCAGCAGCAAAGCCCGGGTGGGGTGGGACTATGGCTACACCTTC
CASSKARVGWDYGYTF
>.|TRBJ1-5|.|TRBV28
TGTGCCAGCAGCTCGAGTCTAGGCAATCAGCCCCAGCATTTT
CASSSSLGNQPQHF
>TRBD1|TRBJ2-3|few|TRBV7-2
TGTGCCAGCAGCCCTGGACAGGGCACAGATACGCAGTATTTT
CASSPGQGTDTQYF
>.|TRBJ2-3|.|TRBV5-1
TGCGCCAGCAGCGGGGGACAACGGATAAGCACAGATACGCAGTATTTT
CASSGGQRISTDTQYF
>TRBD1|TRBJ2-3|.|TRBV11-1
TGTGCCAGCAGCACGCGGACAGGGGCATTAACAGATACGCAGTATTTT
CASSTRTGALTDTQYF
>TRBD2|TRBJ2-2|.|TRBV6-1
TGTGCCAGCAGTTGGTCTAGCGGGAGCACCGGGGAGCTGTTTTTT
CASSWSSGSTGELFF
>TRBD2|TRBJ2-1|.|TRBV9
TGTGCCAGCAGCGTAGCTCTCCTAGCGGGAGGGTTGAATGAGCAGTTCTTC
CASSVALLAGGLNEQFF
>.|TRBJ2-1|.|TRBV19
TGTGCCAGTAGTCCGCGAGGCGCCATTGGTAGCTACAATGAGCAGTTCTTC
CASSPRGAIGSYNEQFF
>TRBD2|TRBJ2-1|once|TRBV7-6
TGTGCCAGCAGCCCCTCCCTAGCGGTAAATGAGCAGTTCTTC
CASSPSLAVNEQFF
>.|TRBJ2-3|.|TRBV4-3
TGCGCCAGCAGCCGAGTTTACAGGAGTGACACAGATACGCAGTATTTT
CASSRVYRSDTDTQYF
>TRBD1|TRBJ1-2|.|TRBV18
TGTGCCAGCTCCCCGACAGGGGGTGGGCCTAACTATGGCTACACCTTC
CASSPTGGGPNYGYTF
>.|TRBJ1-1|.|TRBV19
TGTGCCAGTAGCCCTTTGGGGACTGCTCTAGAAGCTTTCTTT
CASSPLGTALEAFF
>.|TRBJ2-7|.|TRBV7-2
TGTGCCAGCAGCTTAGATCCCTACGAGCAGTACTTC
CASSLDPYEQYF
>.|TRBJ2-5|once|TRBV9
TGTGCCAGCAGCGTAGCGTCGTACCAAGAGACCCAGTACTTC
CASSVASYQETQYF
>TRBD2|TRBJ2-3|.|TRBV27
TGTGCCAGCAAGGGTAGCGGGACTCTCCCCTCAGATACGCAGTATTTT
CASKGSGTLPSDTQYF
>.|TRBJ1-3|few|TRBV5-1
TGCGCCAGCAGCTTGGTGGATCCTGGAAACACCATATATTTT
CASSLVDPGNTIYF
>.|TRBJ1-2|.|TRBV28
TGTGCCAGCAGCCCGGGACTTAGCTATGGCTACACCTTC
CASSPGLSYGYTF
>.|TRBJ2-7|.|TRBV6-5
TGTGCCAGCAGTGTGAGGTACGAGCAGTACTTC
CASSVRYEQYF
>TRBD1|TRBJ1-1|.|TRBV7-9
TGTGCCAGCAGCTTAAGGGGGTGGGGACAGGGACTCTCTGAAGCTTTCTTT
CASSLRGWGQGLSEAFF
>.|TRBJ2-7|few|TRBV25-1
TGTGCCAGCAGTGATGCAGGGATTCCCTACGAGCAGTACTTC
CASSDAGIPYEQYF
>.|TRBJ2-1|.|TRBV29-1
TGCAGCGTTGCAAGCGGTACTTCCTACAATGAGCAGTTCTTC
CSVASGTSYNEQFF
>.|TRBJ2-2|.|TRBV5-4
TGTGCCAGCAGCTTGGATGCCCCTGGGACCGGGGAGCTGTTTTTT
CASSLDAPGTGELFF
>TRBD2|TRBJ2-3|.|TRBV4-2
TGTGCCAGCAGCCAGCTAGCGGGAGGGCCAGATACGCAGTATTTT
CASSQLAGGPDTQYF
>TRBD2|TRBJ2-3|.|TRBV7-2
TGTGCCAGCAGCTTAGCCGGGACTAGCGCCGGCACAGATACGCAGTATTTT
CASSLAGTSAGTDTQYF
>.|TRBJ2-5|.|TRBV6-6
TGTGCCAGCAGTCAATACAGGGAGATCGTGACCCAGTACTTC
CASSQYREIVTQYF
>.|TRBJ2-2|once|TRBV10-3
TGTGCCATCAATTTCTCGAACACCGGGGAGCTGTTTTTT
CAINFSNTGELFF
>.|TRBJ1-3|.|TRBV6-1
TGTGCCAGCAGCCGGGACTCTGGAAACACCATATATTTT
CASSRDSGNTIYF
>.|TRBJ1-1|medium-sized|TRBV19
TGTGCCAGTAGTATAGATCTGGTAGGCAGAAGCGGAGCTTTCTTT
CASSIDLVGRSGAFF
>.|TRBJ2-5|few|TRBV5-1
TGCGCCAGCAGCTTGTGGGGGAATTACGAAGAGACCCAGTACTTC
CASSLWGNYEETQYF
>TRBD2|TRBJ2-1|.|TRBV7-9
TGTGCCAGCAGCCCCTCCCCCGGGACTAGCGGGAGGCTCACCAATGAGCAGTTCTTC
CASSPSPGTSGRLTNEQFF
>.|TRBJ2-3|.|TRBV5-1
TGCGCCAGCAGCTTGGAGGCTAGCGACACAGATACGCAGTATTTT
CASSLEASDTDTQYF
>TRBD1|TRBJ1-2|.|TRBV6-5
TGTGCCAGCAGTAACAGGGGGAGTGGAAATGGCTACACCTTC
CASSNRGSGNGYTF
>.|TRBJ1-1|.|TRBV9
TGTGCCAGCAGCGTAGTCACGAGGCCTGAAGCTTTCTTT
CASSVVTRPEAFF
>.|TRBJ2-5|.|TRBV15
TGTGCCACCAGCAGCACGTGGCTGGCGACCCAGTACTTC
CATSSTWLATQYF
>TRBD1|TRBJ1-2|.|TRBV28
TGTGCCAGCAGTTTGCCCGGGACAGGGGGCGCCAACTATGGCTACACCTTC
CASSLPGTGGANYGYTF
>.|TRBJ1-5|few|TRBV6-5
TGTGCCAGCAGTTCGGTGGATCAGCCCCAGCATTTT
CASSSVDQPQHF
>.|TRBJ2-1|.|TRBV25-1
TGTGCCAGCAGTGATTCGGGGTGGGGAAGGGAGCAGTTCTTC
CASSDSGWGREQFF
>.|TRBJ2-1|.|TRBV14
TGTGCCAGCAGCCAAGATTACGGATCAGGTGAGCAGTTCTTC
CASSQDYGSGEQFF
>.|TRBJ1-4|.|TRBV7-2
TGTGCCAGCAGCTTAGTGTCAGGGGTTAATAATGAAAAACTGTTTTTT
CASSLVSGVNNEKLFF
>.|TRBJ1-4|.|TRBV7-8
TGTGCCAGCAGCTTAGTCTCCCCGTCCGCCTTAGGGGAAAAACTGTTTTTT
CASSLVSPSALGEKLFF
>.|TRBJ1-1|.|TRBV6-5
TGTGCCAGCAGTGGCAGGGGCGCCGGCGACACTGAAGCTTTCTTT
CASSGRGAGDTEAFF
>TRBD1|TRBJ1-2|.|TRBV7-2
TGTGCCAGCAGCTTGGGGGACAGGGAAAATTCCTATTATGGCTACACCTTC
CASSLGDRENSYYGYTF
>.|TRBJ1-5|.|TRBV4-3
TGCGCCAGCAGCCAAGAATGGGGCAATCAGCCCCAGCATTTT
CASSQEWGNQPQHF
>.|TRBJ2-2|.|TRBV6-5
TGTGCCAGCAGTTACAGGGACGGCGGGGAGCTGTTTTTT
CASSYRDGGELFF